A single sample gave rise to the 28 T cell receptor beta chains below, sequenced in a study of coeliac disease. Assay: immunoSEQ multiplex PCR; the TCRdb copy retains only in-frame clones and omits some. The data contain approximately 3,000 clones, approximately 70% of them singletons. The sequenced sample was intraepithelial lymphocytes from the gut. The receptors originated from a man between 18 and 29 years old with celiac disease on a gluten-free diet.

The chain joins TRBV15 to TRBJ2-1; TRBD2 might be the D (7 bases). The V and J ends lost 4 bases and 7 bases respectively, with 17 bases between them. Looked up from germline, CDR1 is LNHNV and CDR2 is YYDKDF (reference sequence). The CDR3 is 15 residues long. As DNA, the CDR3 is TGTGCCACCAGCACCCCGGGCGGGGGCCTAAATGAGCAGTTCTTC. Residues: CATSTPGGGLNEQFF.

This clone showed up just a few times. This chain links TRBV9 with TRBJ2-7; 8 bases match TRBD1. This CDR3 spans 16 amino acids. Germline V gene data show CDR1 as SGDLS and CDR2 as YYNGEE. After removal of 2 bases from V and 4 bases from J, the junction contained 11 bases not matched to a gene. The DNA for the CDR3 is TGTGCCAGCAGCGTCCCGCCGGACAGGGCTTTATACGAGCAGTACTTC. Protein: CASSVPPDRALYEQYF.

This chain connects TRBV7-9 to TRBJ1-6; 9 bases are shared with TRBD1. The CDR3 runs 15 residues. V lost 3 bases, J lost 5 bases, and 2 bases stayed unmatched. Per germline, CDR1 SEHNR and CDR2 FQNEAQ (reference sequence). The CDR3 spells CASSFRTGDNSPLHF. Written as DNA, the CDR3 is TGTGCCAGCAGCTTCAGGACAGGGGATAATTCACCCCTCCACTTT.

J is TRBJ2-3 and V is TRBV4-2, with 11 bases that match TRBD2. This CDR3 is 18 amino acids long. Germline loops: CDR1 LGHNA, CDR2 YNFKEQ. Trimming at V came to 0 bases and at J to 1 base, leaving 6 bases not matched to a gene. CDR3 region: CASSQESLAGGGTDTQYF. The DNA for the CDR3 is TGTGCCAGCAGCCAAGAGAGTCTAGCGGGGGGCGGCACAGATACGCAGTATTTT.

V usage is TRBV5-1 and J usage is TRBJ2-5, with D unresolved. Germline V lookup: CDR1 SGHRS, CDR2 YFSETQ. Trimming cost V 0 bases and J 4 bases, with 10 bases left between them. The CDR3 totals 14 residues. The CDR3 DNA sequence: TGCGCCAGCAGCTTGGTTGCGGAATCAGAGACCCAGTACTTC. Amino acids: CASSLVAESETQYF.

V and J are TRBV14 and TRBJ2-6; D gene unclear. CDR1 is SGHDN, CDR2 FVKESK, per germline. This CDR3 contains 17 residues. Trimming took off 0 bases at V and 5 bases at J, with 14 bases between the two ends. The CDR3 coding sequence is TGTGCCAGCAGCCAAGATCGTGCGTGGGCGTGGGCCAACGTCCTGACTTTC. It specifies CASSQDRAWAWANVLTF.

J is TRBJ2-1 and V is TRBV7-6; weak D call: TRBD2 (6 bases). Trimming shortened V by 4 bases and J by 7 bases, and 11 bases separated the two germline ends. CDR3 length: 13 residues. The germline gives CDR1 SGHVS, CDR2 FNYEAQ. CDR3 DNA: TGTGCCAGCAGCTCCACGACTAGTAATGAGCAGTTCTTC. Translating gives CASSSTTSNEQFF.

This clone was seen once. This rearrangement joins TRBV4-3 to TRBJ1-2; perhaps TRBD1 as D (5 bases). Germline lookup yields CDR1 LGHNA and CDR2 YSLEER. CDR3 length: 17 residues. V lost 4 bases and J lost 1, with 19 bases in between. This CDR3 reads CASSRSQRDSLNYGYTF. As DNA, the CDR3 is TGCGCCAGCAGCCGAAGCCAACGCGACAGTCTTAACTATGGCTACACCTTC.

This chain connects TRBV2 to TRBJ1-2; D gene ambiguous. The V and J ends lost 7 bases and 4 bases respectively, with 19 bases between them. The CDR3 covers 15 residues. Germline V CDR1 and CDR2: SNHLY, FYNNEI. The CDR3 sequence: CASNPRTSGIYGYTF. CDR3 nucleotide sequence: TGTGCCAGCAATCCGCGGACTTCCGGAATCTATGGCTACACCTTC.

This clone was counted a few times. The chain combines TRBV5-1 with TRBJ2-3, with 8 bases lining up with TRBD2. Unmatched junction bases numbered 1, after V lost 0 bases and J lost 4 bases. The germline gives CDR1 SGHRS, CDR2 YFSETQ. This CDR3 is 14 amino acids long. CDR3 in DNA: TGCGCCAGCAGCTTGGGGCGGGGGGCAGATACGCAGTATTTT. Translation: CASSLGRGADTQYF.

Within the sample, this clone is medium-sized. The V and J genes are TRBV4-3 and TRBJ1-6, with D unresolved. CDR1 is LGHNA and CDR2 is YSLEER in the germline V gene. CDR3 length: 13 residues. Trimming pared 4 bases from V and 7 bases from J, leaving 8 bases between. The CDR3 loop reads CASSRRLNSPLHF. The CDR3 region has the DNA TGCGCCAGCAGCCGTCGACTGAATTCACCCCTCCACTTT.

A few counts support this clone. Other nucleotide sequences from this sample produce the same CDR3. V usage is TRBV9 and J usage is TRBJ2-1; TRBD1 agrees at 8 bases. Germline trimming cut 4 bases from V and 2 bases from J; bases unmatched to any gene: 5. This CDR3 region has 15 residues. Germline CDR1 reads SGDLS; CDR2 reads YYNGEE. The CDR3 loop reads CASSPRDRTYNEQFF. The CDR3 bases are TGTGCCAGCAGCCCCCGGGACAGGACCTACAATGAGCAGTTCTTC.

This clone is classed as large (0.1 to 1%). The chain couples TRBV1 to TRBJ2-4; the table's D call of TRBD2 was not tested on the DNA. TRBV1 is a recognized pseudogene. The CDR3 consists of 16 residues. Here the CDR3 DNA reads TGCACCAGCAGCCAAGACGCGGGCTTAGCCAAAAACATTCAGTACTTC. Translated, it gives CTSSQDAGLAKNIQYF.

The chain joins TRBV6-5 to TRBJ1-2; the D is unclear. Germline V gives CDR1 MNHEY, CDR2 SVGAGI. Trimming took 4 bases from V and 4 from J, leaving 19 bases between them. This CDR3 region has 16 residues. The CDR3: CASSSLGFYGGYGYTF. The CDR3, as DNA: TGTGCCAGCAGTTCCCTCGGGTTCTATGGCGGCTATGGCTACACCTTC.

This clone was observed once. The rearrangement joins TRBV20-1 to TRBJ2-7; D unclear. Looked up from germline, CDR1 is DFQATT and CDR2 is SNEGSKA (reference sequence). The CDR3 is made up of 11 amino acids. V lost 2 bases and J 2 bases, leaving 4 bases between the germline ends. The CDR3 region has the DNA TGCAGTGCTAGATCGGCCTACGAGCAGTACTTC. This translates into CSARSAYEQYF.

The chain employs TRBV6-6 and TRBJ1-2; TRBD1 matches at 8 bases. Looked up from germline, CDR1 is MNHNY and CDR2 is SVGAGI (reference sequence). The junction had 5 bases not matched to a gene; V was cut back by 2 bases and J by 3 bases. CDR3 length: 15 amino acids. CDR3 sequence (DNA): TGTGCCAGCAGTTACACTGGACAGGGAGACTATGGCTACACCTTC. As protein: CASSYTGQGDYGYTF.

V is TRBV6-5 and J is TRBJ2-7, with 8 bases lining up with TRBD1. CDR1 and CDR2 (germline): MNHEY, SVGAGI. The CDR3 covers 16 residues. Unmatched junction bases numbered 8, after V lost 0 bases and J lost 4 bases. The CDR3 here is CASSYSGTGSIYEQYF. The CDR3 DNA reads TGTGCCAGCAGTTACTCCGGGACAGGTAGTATATACGAGCAGTACTTC.

This clone was seen only once. The rearrangement links TRBV28 to TRBJ1-5; the D is unclear. V gave up 3 bases and J gave up 2 bases, with 5 bases separating them. Germline values: CDR1 MDHEN, CDR2 SYDVKM. This CDR3 region has 13 residues. The CDR3 DNA is TGTGCCAGCAGTTTTATCCGCAATCAGCCCCAGCATTTT. It yields the protein CASSFIRNQPQHF.

V gene TRBV28 combines with J gene TRBJ1-1; D remains unclear. Germline V gene sequence: CDR1 MDHEN, CDR2 SYDVKM. CDR3 size: 12 residues. Trimming shortened V by 6 bases and J by 5 bases, and 10 bases separated the two germline ends. The DNA of the CDR3 is TGTGCCAGCAGACTCCGGGTTACTGAAGCTTTCTTT. The encoded protein is CASRLRVTEAFF.

The chain joins TRBV9 to TRBJ2-5; D unresolved. The CDR3 is 12 amino acids. Germline assignment: CDR1 SGDLS and CDR2 YYNGEE. Trimming removed 1 base at V and 7 bases at J, with 8 bases between. CDR3 bases: TGTGCCAGCAGCGTACCCCCCGGGACCCAGTACTTC. Its translation: CASSVPPGTQYF.

The V call is TRBV11-1, the J call TRBJ2-1, with 7 bases fitting TRBD2. After removal of 5 bases from V and 0 bases from J, the junction contained 4 bases not matched to a gene. CDR3 length: 15 amino acids. From germline, CDR1 is SGHAT and CDR2 FQDESV (reference sequence). This chain's CDR3 is CASSPGTTSYNEQFF. The DNA for the CDR3 is TGTGCCAGCAGCCCCGGGACTACCTCCTACAATGAGCAGTTCTTC.

V is TRBV11-2 and J is TRBJ2-2; D perhaps matches TRBD2 (5 bases). V shed 2 bases and J shed 6 bases, with 13 bases lying between them. Germline CDR1 is SGHAT and CDR2 is FQNNGV. This CDR3 spans 15 amino acids. Here the CDR3 DNA reads TGTGCCAGCAGCTTAAGAGGGATAGTCGCCGGGGAGCTGTTTTTT. Protein product: CASSLRGIVAGELFF.

J is TRBJ1-1 and V is TRBV19; 7 bases are shared with TRBD1. Trimming at V came to 2 bases and at J to 5 bases, leaving 5 bases not matched to a gene. CDR1 is LNHDA, CDR2 SQIVND, per germline (reference sequence). The CDR3 extends over 14 amino acids. The CDR3 here is CASSIQGGSTEAFF. CDR3 bases: TGTGCCAGTAGTATACAGGGGGGATCGACTGAAGCTTTCTTT.

The chain combines TRBV9 with TRBJ1-1; D perhaps matches TRBD1 (5 bases). V lost 0 bases to trimming and J lost 5 bases, with 32 bases between them. The germline gives CDR1 SGDLS, CDR2 YYNGEE. This CDR3 spans 21 amino acids. The CDR3 here is CASSVEPFPGGWEGSETEAFF. CDR3 nucleotides: TGTGCCAGCAGCGTAGAACCCTTTCCCGGGGGGTGGGAGGGGAGCGAGACTGAAGCTTTCTTT. Based on the CDR3 plus reference TRBV9 and TRBJ1-1, the full variable domain is DSGVTQTPKHLITATGQRVTLRCSPRSGDLSVYWYQQSLDQGLQFLIQYYNGEERAKGNILERFSAQQFPDLHSELNLSSLELGDSALYFCASSVEPFPGGWEGSETEAFFGQGTRLTVV.

This chain joins TRBV19 and TRBJ1-2, with a weak D call TRBD1 (6 bases). The CDR3 loop spans 19 amino acids. V was shortened by 2 bases and J by 0 bases, with 22 bases between the two germline ends. Germline V gene sequence: CDR1 LNHDA, CDR2 SQIVND (reference sequence). The CDR3 loop reads CASSIKANRVPASNYGYTF. In DNA, the CDR3 is TGTGCCAGTAGTATAAAAGCAAACAGGGTCCCCGCTTCTAACTATGGCTACACCTTC.

V usage is TRBV5-4 and J usage is TRBJ1-1; D is unresolved. The CDR3 totals 13 residues. Germline CDR1 SGHNT, CDR2 YYREEE (reference sequence). Trimming pared 2 bases from V and 1 base from J, leaving 6 bases between. The CDR3 region has the DNA TGTGCCAGCAGCTTCGGAGGGAACACTGAAGCTTTCTTT. Protein sequence: CASSFGGNTEAFF. The full variable domain, in which reference TRBV5-4 and TRBJ1-1 provide the parts outside the CDR3, is ETGVTQSPTHLIKTRGQQVTLRCSSQSGHNTVSWYQQALGQGPQFIFQYYREEENGRGNFPPRFSGLQFPNYSSELNVNALELDDSALYLCASSFGGNTEAFFGQGTRLTVV.

The V and J genes are TRBV29-1 and TRBJ2-7; D possibly corresponds to TRBD1 (5 bases). V lost 5 bases to trimming and J lost 4 bases, with 12 bases between them. Germline V lookup: CDR1 SQVTM, CDR2 ANQGSEA. The CDR3 is made up of 12 amino acids. The CDR3 reads CSVRTREYEQYF. CDR3 DNA sequence: TGCAGCGTTAGAACCAGGGAATACGAGCAGTACTTC.

The gene calls are TRBV12-5 and TRBJ1-5; no firm D call. This CDR3 has 14 residues. Germline CDR1 reads LGHNT; CDR2 reads FRNRAP. V was trimmed by 2 bases and J by 2 bases, leaving 7 bases between them. The CDR3 DNA is TGTGCTAGTGGTTTGTGGCAGGGCAATCAGCCCCAGCATTTT. Translated, it gives CASGLWQGNQPQHF.